This record concerns one T cell receptor (beta chain) sequence. Antigen: not known. Profiling relied on immunoSEQ multiplex PCR, and the TCRdb table lists in-frame clones only, not all of them. Here the sample spans approximately 21,000 clones, 75% to 90% being singletons. Treatment defined: AdE1-LMPpoly-expanded autologous EBV-specific T-cell therapy followed by anti-PD-1 nivolumab. The sample originates from a study of EBV T-cell therapy then PD-1 blockade in nasopharyngeal carcinoma. This CDR3 is 13 amino acids long. The V segment lost 6 bases and the J segment 3 bases; nucleotides outside the gene matches: 5. The germline V gene encodes CDR1 SEHNR and CDR2 FQNEAQ (reference sequence).

The V call is TRBV7-9, the J call TRBJ2-7; 7 nucleotides align to TRBD1. Sequencing used CD8+ T cells from blood, obtained at approximately day 62 from a patient whose treatment included autologous EBV-specific T cells and nivolumab. The TCR comes from a man between 40 and 49 years old with nasopharyngeal carcinoma. The CDR3, as DNA: TGTGCCAGCAGTTTTACAGGGGACTACGAGCAGTACTTC. This translates into CASSFTGDYEQYF. The full variable domain, in which reference TRBV7-9 and TRBJ2-7 provide the parts outside the CDR3, is DTGVSQNPRHKITKRGQNVTFRCDPISEHNRLYWYRQTLGQGPEFLTYFQNEAQLEKSRLLSDRFSAERPKGSFSTLEIQRTEQGDSAMYLCASSFTGDYEQYFGPGTRLTVT.